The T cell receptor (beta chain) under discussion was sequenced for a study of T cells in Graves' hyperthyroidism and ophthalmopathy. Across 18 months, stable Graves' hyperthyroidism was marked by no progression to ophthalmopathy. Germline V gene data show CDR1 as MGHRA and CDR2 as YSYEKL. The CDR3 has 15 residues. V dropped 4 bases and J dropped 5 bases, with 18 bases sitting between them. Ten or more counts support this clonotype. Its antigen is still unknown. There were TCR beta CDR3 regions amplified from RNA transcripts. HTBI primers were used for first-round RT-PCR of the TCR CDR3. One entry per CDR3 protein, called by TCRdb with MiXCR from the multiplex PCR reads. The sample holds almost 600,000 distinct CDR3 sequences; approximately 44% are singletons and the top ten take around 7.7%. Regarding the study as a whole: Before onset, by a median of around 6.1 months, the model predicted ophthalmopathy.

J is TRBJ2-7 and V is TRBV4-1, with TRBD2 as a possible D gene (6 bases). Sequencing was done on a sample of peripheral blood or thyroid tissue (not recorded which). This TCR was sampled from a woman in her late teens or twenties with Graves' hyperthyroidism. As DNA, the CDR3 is TGCGCCAGCAGCCCACCCGGATCTGGAGGGGACGAGCAGTACTTC. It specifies CASSPPGSGGDEQYF.